This T cell receptor (beta chain) came from a study of T cell responses to AZD1222 COVID-19 vaccine. Overall study findings and caveats: Repertoires were obtained only post-peak T cell response. The sample set comprised mostly white British donors with more females, and clonal diversity was possibly underestimated.

Analyses pooled second doses at about 4 or about 12 weeks. Between the trimmed V and J ends, which lost 4 bases and 3 bases, there was a span of 10 bases. Germline loops: CDR1 SGHRS, CDR2 YFSETQ. CDR3 length: 14 amino acids. Method: immunoSEQ multiplex PCR; TCRdb's copy keeps in-frame clones and lacks some. In the table there are under 80,000 clones, over 75% of which are singletons. As for this clone: Its antigen is as yet unknown.

Specimen: peripheral blood, collected 28 days after the second AZD1222 dose. The V gene is TRBV5-1, the J gene TRBJ1-4; D is perhaps TRBD1 (6 bases). The clonotype originates from an adult who received the AZD1222 COVID-19 vaccine. Here the CDR3 DNA reads TGCGCCAGCAGCGCGGGACAACCTAATGAAAAACTGTTTTTT. This codes for CASSAGQPNEKLFF.